This T cell receptor beta chain was sequenced for a study of shared clonotypes between healthy human individuals. Study observations and caveats: Clonotype sharing among donors was thought likely to change with sequencing depth. Relative to memory subsets, naive subsets generally showed larger estimated richness.

Comment on this clone: What it recognizes is unknown.

Naive CD8 cells lacked CD45RO, underwent positive selection for CCR7 and left out terminally differentiated effector memory CD45RA+ cells. The protocol was immunoSEQ multiplex PCR, while the TCRdb copy is restricted to in-frame clones and leaves out a portion. The table lists around 2,100,000 clones, roughly 94% of them singletons. With 1 base clipped from V and 8 bases from J, the junction kept 9 bases outside the gene matches. CDR1 is SGHNT and CDR2 is YYREEE in the germline V gene (reference sequence). The CDR3 loop spans 15 amino acids. The sequenced sample was naive CD8+ T cells sorted from blood. The chain employs TRBV5-4 and TRBJ1-1, with TRBD1 matching 9 bases. The source is a man aged 18-30 years in good health. The CDR3 loop reads CASSLLGTGYAEAFF. As DNA, the CDR3 is TGTGCCAGCAGCTTGTTGGGGACAGGGTACGCAGAAGCTTTCTTT.